Detailed here is one T cell receptor beta chain. CDR3 length: 15 amino acids. Germline values: CDR1 SGHRS, CDR2 YFSETQ. V lost 4 bases and J lost 5, with 18 bases in between. Per the original methods: It was from reference gene primer amplification that nucleated cell counts were estimated. The repertoire was sequenced with immunoSEQ multiplex PCR; TCRdb's copy has only in-frame clones and lacks some. V and J calls and clone size follow that table, whereas D and trimming were derived from the DNA. This table has about 180,000 clones, roughly 87% appearing once. The sample belongs to a study of blood T cell repertoires in COVID-19.

The rearrangement uses TRBV5-1 and TRBJ2-5; possibly TRBD1 for D (6 bases). The sequence came from a woman aged 45-59 years with acute or convalescent COVID-19. The sample taken for sequencing was peripheral blood. The CDR3 nucleotides read TGCGCCAGCAGCCCCCAGGACAGCATGCGGGAGACCCAGTACTTC. Its protein product is CASSPQDSMRETQYF.